Below, 25 T cell receptor beta chains from the same sample are listed, as sequenced in a study of Graves' ophthalmopathy and Graves' hyperthyroidism. CDR3 regions of TCR beta were amplified from RNA transcripts. An opening RT-PCR round employed HTBI primers and preceded a second-round multiplex PCR. From the multiplex PCR reads, TCRdb called clonotypes with MiXCR, one entry per CDR3 protein. The sample holds about 340,000 distinct CDR3 sequences, around a sixth seen once. Source material: peripheral blood. The receptors stem from an adult man with Graves' ophthalmopathy.

In this sample, this clonotype turned up many times. V gene TRBV6-2 or TRBV6-3 combines with J gene TRBJ1-6; no firm D call. The germline V and J ends were trimmed by 2 bases and 7 bases, with 9 bases remaining between them. Germline CDR1 and CDR2: MNHEY and SVGEGT. CDR3 size: 14 residues. DNA of the CDR3: TGTGCCAGCAGTTACCGAGGTGACAATTCACCCCTCCACTTT. Amino acids: CASSYRGDNSPLHF.

This chain uses TRBV24-1 with TRBJ2-2, with TRBD1 matching 9 bases. Trimming took 9 bases from V and 2 from J; bases not matched to a gene: 6. Germline CDR1 KGHDR, CDR2 SFDVKD. The CDR3 covers 15 residues. The CDR3 sequence is CATGPGQGNTGELFF. The CDR3 DNA reads TGTGCCACCGGACCGGGACAGGGTAACACCGGGGAGCTGTTTTTT.

This clonotype turned up a few times. This CDR3 reads CASSFLVMNTEAFF. CDR3 nucleotide sequence: TGTGCCAGCAGCTTTCTAGTCATGAACACTGAAGCTTTCTTT. The rearrangement joins TRBV7-2 to TRBJ1-1; D unresolved. Per the germline V gene, CDR1 is SGHTA and CDR2 is FQGNSA. V lost 3 bases to trimming and J lost 0 bases, with 8 bases between them. This CDR3 has 14 residues.

This clonotype was seen repeatedly, ten times or more. The rearrangement joins TRBV2 to TRBJ1-5, with 10 nucleotides matching TRBD1. V lost 8 bases to trimming and J lost 1 base; unmatched junction nucleotides: 14. This CDR3 region has 18 residues. Germline CDR1 reads SNHLY; CDR2 reads FYNNEI. The DNA for the CDR3 is TGTGCCAGCGCGTCCGGGACAGGGGTTCGTTCGAGCAATCAGCCCCAGCATTTT. Translated, it gives CASASGTGVRSSNQPQHF.

In its sample, this clonotype was seen many times. The chain uses TRBV12-3 or TRBV12-4 and TRBJ1-5; D possibly corresponds to TRBD1 (5 bases). Trimming removed 6 bases from V and 7 bases from J, with 16 bases in between. The CDR3 is 14 residues long. CDR3 coding DNA: TGTGCCAGCAGCCGAGGGGCGCCCGGGCAGCCCCAGCATTTT. This gives the protein CASSRGAPGQPQHF.

This clonotype was observed at least ten times. CDR3 coding DNA: TGTGCCATCAGTGCGGTCCTAGCGGGGGCGAACACCGGGGAGCTGTTTTTT. Amino acid sequence: CAISAVLAGANTGELFF. This rearrangement joins TRBV10-3 to TRBJ2-2; 10 nucleotides line up with TRBD2. Looked up from germline, CDR1 is ENHRY and CDR2 is SYGVKD. The V segment lost 4 bases and the J segment 0 bases; nucleotides outside the gene matches: 5. This CDR3 region has 17 residues.

The chain joins TRBV7-9 to TRBJ2-5; tentative D call: TRBD2 (5 bases). Between the trimmed V and J ends, which lost 4 bases and 9 bases, there was a span of 12 bases. The germline V gene encodes CDR1 SEHNR and CDR2 FQNEAQ (reference sequence). This CDR3 is 12 amino acids long. The CDR3 sequence: CASSSRMRAQYF. As DNA, the CDR3 is TGTGCCAGCAGCTCACGGATGCGGGCCCAGTACTTC.

There are many counts of this clonotype. The rearrangement uses TRBV2 and TRBJ2-7; D ambiguous. Germline lookup yields CDR1 SNHLY and CDR2 FYNNEI. The CDR3 totals 12 residues. V lost 6 bases and J lost 3, with 9 bases in between. CDR3 coding DNA: TGTGCCAGCAGCCACAAAGGCTACGAGCAGTACTTC. This translates into CASSHKGYEQYF.

Ten or more counts support this clonotype. V and J are TRBV27 and TRBJ2-5, with D perhaps matching TRBD1 (6 bases). This CDR3 is built from 14 residues. Trimming cost V 5 bases and J 4 bases, with 14 bases left between them. In germline, CDR1 is MNHEY, CDR2 SMNVEV (reference sequence). CDR3 sequence: CASSIGQYGETQYF. The CDR3 DNA reads TGTGCCAGCAGTATAGGACAGTACGGAGAGACCCAGTACTTC.

This clonotype was observed many times. This rearrangement joins TRBV28 to TRBJ1-5, with D maybe TRBD1 (5 bases). V was shortened by 6 bases and J by 6 bases, with 15 bases between the two germline ends. CDR1 MDHEN and CDR2 SYDVKM come from the germline V gene. This CDR3 has 14 residues. The DNA of the CDR3 is TGTGCCAGCAGCCCTACAGGAAAGGGTCAGCCCCAGCATTTT. Its protein is CASSPTGKGQPQHF.

This clonotype occurred a few times. The chain links TRBV12-3 or TRBV12-4 to TRBJ1-2, with 10 bases aligning to TRBD1. V lost 0 bases and J lost 2; bases outside the gene matches: 3. There are 16 residues in the CDR3. CDR3 DNA sequence: TGTGCCAGCAGTTTAGCTTGGACAGGGGGAAACTATGGCTACACCTTC. Encoded protein: CASSLAWTGGNYGYTF.

This clonotype was seen at least ten times. The CDR3 DNA reads TGCAGCGTTGTTGACGGTGGTGGGCTGAACGAGCAGTACTTC. Translation gives CSVVDGGGLNEQYF. The V gene is TRBV29-1, the J gene TRBJ2-7, with D unresolved. With 4 bases removed from V and 5 bases from J, the gap between germline ends came to 18 bases. The CDR3 loop spans 14 amino acids. The germline V gene encodes CDR1 SQVTM and CDR2 ANQGSEA.

This clonotype was recorded at least ten times. The chain links TRBV7-2 to TRBJ2-5; no clear D. The CDR3 length is 14 residues. Trimming left V 5 bases short and J 0 bases short, with 10 bases between. Germline-derived CDR1 and CDR2 are SGHTA and FQGNSA. The CDR3 DNA follows: TGTGCCAGCAGCCCACACCCCTACCAAGAGACCCAGTACTTC. The encoded protein is CASSPHPYQETQYF. Using reference TRBV7-2 and TRBJ2-5 for the parts outside the CDR3, the full variable domain is GAGVSQSPSNKVTEKGKDVELRCDPISGHTALYWYRQSLGQGLEFLIYFQGNSAPDKSGLPSDRFSAERTGGSVSTLTIQRTQQEDSAVYLCASSPHPYQETQYFGPGTRLLVL.

This clonotype was recorded a few times. The chain recombines TRBV2 with TRBJ2-7, with D tentatively TRBD2 (6 bases). The CDR3 sequence is 16 residues long. The germline V gene has CDR1 SNHLY and CDR2 FYNNEI. The V end lost 6 bases, the J end lost 7 bases, and 25 bases lay between the germline ends. Here the CDR3 DNA reads TGTGCCAGCAGGACCCCCCGGGACTCCTATCGGGAAGAGCAGTACTTC. Amino acids: CASRTPRDSYREEQYF.

At least ten counts were recorded for this clonotype. This chain links TRBV6-5 with TRBJ2-5; D remains unclear. Germline V CDR1 and CDR2: MNHEY, SVGAGI. CDR3 length equals 14 residues. Between the trimmed V and J ends, which lost 4 bases and 5 bases, there was a span of 14 bases. The CDR3 loop reads CASSWQKGGETQYF. CDR3 DNA sequence: TGTGCCAGCAGTTGGCAGAAGGGTGGGGAGACCCAGTACTTC.

This clonotype has a count of ten or more. The V call is TRBV6-5, the J call TRBJ2-5; 9 positions match TRBD1. Per germline, CDR1 MNHEY and CDR2 SVGAGI. The length of the CDR3 is 14 residues. Trimming at V came to 7 bases and at J to 4 bases, leaving 7 bases not matched to a gene. This chain's CDR3 is CASNMDRGRETQYF. CDR3 DNA sequence: TGTGCCAGCAATATGGACAGGGGTAGAGAGACCCAGTACTTC.

The V call is TRBV7-2, the J call TRBJ2-7, with D uncertain. V was shortened by 6 bases and J by 0 bases, with 12 bases between the two germline ends. The V gene's germline CDR1 is SGHTA and CDR2 FQGNSA. CDR3 length: 14 residues. CDR3 nucleotide sequence: TGTGCCAGCAGTGAATGGCCAAGCTCCTACGAGCAGTACTTC. Encoded protein: CASSEWPSSYEQYF.

In this sample, this clonotype turned up many times. The V gene is TRBV29-1, the J gene TRBJ1-5; D is perhaps TRBD1 (6 bases). This CDR3 has 14 residues. CDR1 is SQVTM and CDR2 is ANQGSEA in the germline V gene. Trimming left V 4 bases short and J 10 bases short, with 20 bases between. CDR3 sequence: CSVAGGGRDKPQHF. CDR3 DNA: TGCAGCGTTGCCGGTGGGGGACGGGACAAACCCCAGCATTTT.

This clonotype was observed many times. The V gene is TRBV15, the J gene TRBJ2-5; 8 bases align to TRBD2. CDR3 length equals 16 residues. From germline, CDR1 is LNHNV and CDR2 YYDKDF (reference sequence). Unmatched junction bases numbered 6, after V lost 1 base and J lost 2 bases. CDR3 amino acids: CATSRAISGMQETQYF. CDR3 in DNA: TGTGCCACCAGCAGAGCGATTAGCGGGATGCAAGAGACCCAGTACTTC.

The table lists this clonotype with many counts. The V and J genes are TRBV30 and TRBJ2-7; tentatively, D is TRBD1 (5 bases). CDR1 and CDR2 from the germline V gene are GTSNPN and SVGIG (reference sequence). Trimming stripped 3 bases from V and 1 base from J, with 7 bases between. The CDR3 loop spans 12 amino acids. DNA of the CDR3: TGTGCCTGGAGCAAGGGGTCCTACGAGCAGTACTTC. Translated, it gives CAWSKGSYEQYF.

In its sample, this clonotype was seen many times. The rearrangement joins TRBV6-5 to TRBJ1-1; TRBD1 might be the D (6 bases). The length of the CDR3 is 16 residues. Germline values: CDR1 MNHEY, CDR2 SVGAGI. V lost 0 bases to trimming and J lost 2 bases, with 13 bases between them. DNA for the CDR3: TGTGCCAGCAGTTACTCGACAATGGGGGCCAACACTGAAGCTTTCTTT. Its translation is CASSYSTMGANTEAFF.

The sample holds many counts of this clonotype. The chain employs TRBV2 and TRBJ1-2; weak D call: TRBD1 (5 bases). Per germline, CDR1 SNHLY and CDR2 FYNNEI. V lost 6 bases and J lost 4, with 15 bases in between. The CDR3 is made up of 14 amino acids. CDR3 bases: TGTGCCAGCAGAAGACAGATTACCACCTATGGCTACACCTTC. The encoded protein is CASRRQITTYGYTF.

In its sample, this clonotype was seen many times. V gene TRBV9 combines with J gene TRBJ2-5, with TRBD2 matching over 9 bases. Germline-derived CDR1 and CDR2 are SGDLS and YYNGEE. CDR3 length: 14 residues. With 7 bases clipped from V and 4 bases from J, the junction kept 8 bases outside the gene matches. CDR3 loop: CASSRAGGIETQYF. The CDR3 DNA is TGTGCCAGCTCCAGGGCGGGGGGGATAGAGACCCAGTACTTC. Looking up the rest from reference TRBV9 and TRBJ2-5 gives the full variable domain: DSGVTQTPKHLITATGQRVTLRCSPRSGDLSVYWYQQSLDQGLQFLIQYYNGEERAKGNILERFSAQQFPDLHSELNLSSLELGDSALYFCASSRAGGIETQYFGPGTRLLVL.

This clonotype has at least ten counts. The rearrangement links TRBV11-2 to TRBJ2-7, with 11 bases fitting TRBD2. CDR3 length: 16 amino acids. Trimming cost V 5 bases and J 2 bases; bases outside gene matches: 8. Germline lookup yields CDR1 SGHAT and CDR2 FQNNGV. CDR3 nucleotides: TGTGCCAGCAGCCCCACCGGGACTAGCGGAACCTACGAGCAGTACTTC. Translated, it gives CASSPTGTSGTYEQYF.

This clonotype occurred many times. The CDR3 DNA follows: TGCGCCAGCAGCTTTTCCGGGGGGGCCCCTACCTACGAGCAGTACTTC. Translation gives CASSFSGGAPTYEQYF. The V gene is TRBV5-1, the J gene TRBJ2-7, with TRBD2 matching 8 bases. Germline-derived CDR1 and CDR2 are SGHRS and YFSETQ. The trim removed 2 bases at V and 2 bases at J, leaving 9 bases unmatched. This CDR3 is built from 16 residues.